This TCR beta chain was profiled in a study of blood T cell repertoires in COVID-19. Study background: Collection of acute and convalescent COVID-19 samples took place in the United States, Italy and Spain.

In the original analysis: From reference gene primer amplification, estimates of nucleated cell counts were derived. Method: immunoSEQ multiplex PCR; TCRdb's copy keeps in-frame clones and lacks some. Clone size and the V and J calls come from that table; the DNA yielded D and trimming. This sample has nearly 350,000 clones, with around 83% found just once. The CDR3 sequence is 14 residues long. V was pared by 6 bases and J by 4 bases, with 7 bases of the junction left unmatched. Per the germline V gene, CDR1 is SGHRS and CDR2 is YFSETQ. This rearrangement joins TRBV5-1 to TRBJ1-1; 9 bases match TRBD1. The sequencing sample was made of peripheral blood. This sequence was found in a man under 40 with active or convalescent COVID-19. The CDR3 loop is CASNQGQGGTEAFF. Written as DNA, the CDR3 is TGCGCCAGCAACCAGGGACAGGGAGGCACTGAAGCTTTCTTT.